Listed here are 3 T cell receptor beta chains from one sample, sequenced in a study of shared clonotypes between healthy human individuals. Some clones are missing from TCRdb's copy, which holds only in-frame ones; the method was immunoSEQ multiplex PCR. The data show under 1,900,000 clones, about 98.5% seen once. The sequenced material came from naive CD4+ T cells sorted from blood. The subset: CD45RA+ positively selected. These receptors were obtained from a young man in good health.

The chain employs TRBV5-1 and TRBJ2-7; 7 bases agree with TRBD1. Germline CDR1 is SGHRS and CDR2 is YFSETQ. The CDR3 is made up of 16 amino acids. V trimming: 3 bases; J trimming: 6 bases; junction bases outside the gene matches: 15. In DNA form, the CDR3 reads TGCGCCAGCAGCTGGACCCGGGACAGAACTCCATCCGAGCAGTACTTC. Protein: CASSWTRDRTPSEQYF. Drawing the rest from reference TRBV5-1 and TRBJ2-7, the complete variable domain is KAGVTQTPRYLIKTRGQQVTLSCSPISGHRSVSWYQQTPGQGLQFLFEYFSETQRNKGNFPGRFSGRQFSNSRSEMNVSTLELGDSALYLCASSWTRDRTPSEQYFGPGTRLTVT.

The CDR3 reads CAWSRGVGNQPQHF. CDR3 in DNA: TGTGCCTGGAGTAGAGGGGTCGGCAATCAGCCCCAGCATTTT. The rearrangement joins TRBV30 to TRBJ1-5; D is perhaps TRBD1 (5 bases). The V gene lost 2 bases and the J gene lost 2 bases, with 10 bases spanning the gap. Germline V gives CDR1 GTSNPN, CDR2 SVGIG (reference sequence). The CDR3 totals 14 residues.

The V gene is TRBV27, the J gene TRBJ2-7; 10 bases agree with TRBD2. CDR1 is MNHEY, CDR2 SMNVEV, per germline (reference sequence). The CDR3 is made up of 15 amino acids. V lost 1 base to trimming and J lost 2 bases; unmatched junction nucleotides: 2. The CDR3 nucleotides read TGTGCCAGCAGTTTATGGCTAGCGGGGGCCTACGAGCAGTACTTC. It yields the protein CASSLWLAGAYEQYF.